Listed below are T cell receptor beta chains from one sample, sequenced in a study of T cell repertoires in cytomegalovirus infection. Their target antigens are unknown. From the reads, TCRdb called clonotypes with MiXCR, one entry per CDR3 protein. The sample lists some 560,000 distinct CDR3 sequences; 40% were seen once. The material sequenced was cultured PBMCs, taken from culture after CMV antigen stimulation. The source is a human donor in good health (CMV status not recorded). Some clones in this sample may be carry-over from other donors' samples. The CDR3 runs from the conserved cysteine through the conserved F or W. D genes are given only for firm matches. The listing skips clone size in some rows; elsewhere it reads once, few, many or a size class.

d_gene	j_gene	abundance	v_gene	CDR3nt	CDR3aa
.	TRBJ2-3	.	TRBV12-3/TRBV12-4	TGTGCCAGCGCTAGGGTTAGCACAGATACGCAGTATTTT	CASARVSTDTQYF
TRBD2	TRBJ2-7	once	TRBV7-6	TGTGCCAGCAGCACCACCGGGACTACCTACGAGCAGTACTTC	CASSTTGTTYEQYF
.	TRBJ1-2	.	TRBV7-2	TGTGCCAGCAGCCCGGGGGGAGGGTTCTATGGCTACACCTTC	CASSPGGGFYGYTF
TRBD1	TRBJ1-2	.	TRBV19	TGTGCCAGGATCTCGGGACAGGGGGAGATGGGCTACACCTTC	CARISGQGEMGYTF
.	TRBJ1-4	few	TRBV5-1	TGCGCCAGCAGCCCCCAGTTGGAGGAAAAACTGTTTTTT	CASSPQLEEKLFF
.	TRBJ2-1	.	TRBV11-2	TGTGCCAGCAGCTCCGGGCTAGTCCGTGGTGAGCAGTTCTTC	CASSSGLVRGEQFF
.	TRBJ2-3	.	TRBV2	TGTGCCAGCACGCAGGGGGAGGCAGATACGCAGTATTTT	CASTQGEADTQYF
.	TRBJ2-1	few	TRBV19	TGTGCCAGTACAAGCTGGGCCAATGAGCAGTTCTTC	CASTSWANEQFF
TRBD2	TRBJ2-7	.	TRBV6-2/TRBV6-3	TGTGCCAGCAGTTACTACCGGGAGGGGGAGCAGTACTTC	CASSYYREGEQYF
.	TRBJ2-6	few	TRBV19	TGTGCCAGTAGTATAAACTCTGGGGCCAACGTCCTGACTTTC	CASSINSGANVLTF
.	TRBJ2-1	few	TRBV25-1	TGTGCCAGCAGTGAAATAAGCGACTCCTACAATGAGCAGTTCTTC	CASSEISDSYNEQFF
.	TRBJ2-6	.	TRBV7-2	TGTGCCAGCAGCCCAACTGGGGGGACTGGGGCCAACGTCCTGACTTTC	CASSPTGGTGANVLTF
TRBD2	TRBJ2-1	.	TRBV7-2	TGTGCCAGCAGCCCTCATAGCGGGGCGGACAATGAGCAGTTCTTC	CASSPHSGADNEQFF
TRBD2	TRBJ2-5	.	TRBV11-2	TGTGCCAGCAGCCCAAGGACTAGCGGGAGTCAAGAGACCCAGTACTTC	CASSPRTSGSQETQYF
TRBD2	TRBJ2-3	few	TRBV7-6	TGTGCCAGCAGCTTAGTAGTAGTGCCTAGCGGGGGGACAACACTGGGCACAGATACGCAGTATTTT	CASSLVVVPSGGTTLGTDTQYF
.	TRBJ2-3	few	TRBV4-3	TGCGCCAGCAGCGTAGCTCGGTCAGATACGCAGTATTTT	CASSVARSDTQYF
TRBD2	TRBJ2-1	few	TRBV7-6	TGTGCCAGCAGCGGGGGGAGGGCCGGGACTAGCGGATTCAATGAGCAGTTCTTC	CASSGGRAGTSGFNEQFF
TRBD2	TRBJ2-1	.	TRBV27	TGTGCCAGCAGTGGGGGAGGACTAGCAATTAACGGAGTGAATGAGCAGTTCTTC	CASSGGGLAINGVNEQFF
TRBD1	TRBJ2-1	.	TRBV7-2	TGTGCCAGCAGCTCGGGACAGAGGGACAATGAGCAGTTCTTC	CASSSGQRDNEQFF
TRBD2	TRBJ2-1	.	TRBV12-3/TRBV12-4	TGTGCCAGCAGTCCACGGGTAGCGGGGGGCCCGAGCTCCTACAATGAGCAGTTCTTC	CASSPRVAGGPSSYNEQFF
.	TRBJ2-4	few	TRBV12-3/TRBV12-4	TGTGCCAGCAGCCTCGAGGGGGGAGGAAACATTCAGTACTTC	CASSLEGGGNIQYF
TRBD1	TRBJ2-3	few	TRBV7-2	TGTGCCAGCAGTGTACAGGGGGCTAGCACAGATACGCAGTATTTT	CASSVQGASTDTQYF
.	TRBJ2-3	.	TRBV20-1	TGCAGTGCTAGAAGCAGGGGTCCCCCAGATACGCAGTATTTT	CSARSRGPPDTQYF
.	TRBJ1-3	.	TRBV6-2/TRBV6-3	TGTGCCAGCAGACGACAGGACAAGCTGAGCTCTGGAAACACCATATATTTT	CASRRQDKLSSGNTIYF